The 24 T cell receptor beta chains reported below all come from one sample, sequenced in a study of cytomegalovirus exposure and HLA in healthy donors. The protocol was immunoSEQ multiplex PCR, while the TCRdb copy is restricted to in-frame clones and leaves out a portion. Of roughly 120,000 clones in the sample, around nine tenths are singletons; the top ten hold nearly 4.5%. Source material: PBMCs. The source is a man younger than 30 in good health and CMV-seropositive.

This clone appeared once. V is TRBV5-1 and J is TRBJ2-5; 7 bases map to TRBD1. Germline CDR1 and CDR2: SGHRS and YFSETQ. V lost 4 bases to trimming and J lost 1 base; unmatched junction nucleotides: 4. The CDR3 extends over 14 amino acids. The CDR3 DNA follows: TGCGCCAGCAGCGTCCGGGACAGCCAAGAGACCCAGTACTTC. Translated, it gives CASSVRDSQETQYF.

V is TRBV30 and J is TRBJ1-5; D unresolved. The germline V and J ends were trimmed by 0 bases and 0 bases, with 3 bases remaining between them. CDR3 size: 13 residues. CDR1 is GTSNPN, CDR2 SVGIG, per germline (reference sequence). Here the CDR3 reads CAWSVSSNQPQHF. The DNA for the CDR3 is TGTGCCTGGAGTGTCAGTAGCAATCAGCCCCAGCATTTT.

The V gene is TRBV4-1, the J gene TRBJ2-1; 8 bases map to TRBD1. V trimming: 4 bases; J trimming: 7 bases; junction bases outside the gene matches: 6. This CDR3 has 14 amino acids. Germline V CDR1 and CDR2: MGHRA, YSYEKL. The CDR3 reads CASSPSQGGNEQFF. Written as DNA, the CDR3 is TGCGCCAGCAGCCCCTCACAGGGGGGAAATGAGCAGTTCTTC.

The chain couples TRBV9 to TRBJ2-6; the match to TRBD1 covers 9 bases. Looked up from germline, CDR1 is SGDLS and CDR2 is YYNGEE. J was trimmed by 1 base and V by 1 base; bases with no gene match: 9. CDR3 length: 19 residues. CDR3 nucleotide sequence: TGTGCCAGCAGCGTACGACATAGACAGGGGGGTTCTGGGGCCAACGTCCTGACTTTC. It specifies CASSVRHRQGGSGANVLTF. Full variable domain (missing parts from reference TRBV9 and TRBJ2-6): DSGVTQTPKHLITATGQRVTLRCSPRSGDLSVYWYQQSLDQGLQFLIQYYNGEERAKGNILERFSAQQFPDLHSELNLSSLELGDSALYFCASSVRHRQGGSGANVLTFGAGSRLTVL.

CDR3 protein: CASSEARLRRTQHF. The DNA of the CDR3 is TGTGCCAGCAGTGAAGCGCGGCTCCGTCGGACCCAGCATTTT. The rearrangement links TRBV2 to TRBJ1-5; the D is unclear. Germline CDR1 SNHLY, CDR2 FYNNEI. This CDR3 contains 14 residues. Trimming took 0 bases from V and 11 from J, leaving 14 bases between them.

The DNA for the CDR3 is TGTGCCAGCAGTCAAGGGGACTTACCCACCGGGGAGCTGTTTTTT. Amino acid sequence: CASSQGDLPTGELFF. The chain recombines TRBV27 with TRBJ2-2; TRBD2 might be the D (6 bases). V dropped 5 bases and J dropped 4 bases, with 14 bases sitting between them. The germline gives CDR1 MNHEY, CDR2 SMNVEV (reference sequence). The length of the CDR3 is 15 residues.

The chain combines TRBV4-1 with TRBJ1-6; D may be TRBD1 (6 bases). The CDR3 covers 19 residues. Germline V CDR1 and CDR2: MGHRA, YSYEKL. Trimming stripped 1 base from V and 0 bases from J, with 16 bases between. CDR3 DNA sequence: TGCGCCAGCAGCCAAGTTTCGACAGGCACTAGCTCCTATAATTCACCCCTCCACTTT. Encoded protein: CASSQVSTGTSSYNSPLHF.

This clone was seen a single time. The chain has TRBV15 and TRBJ2-5, with 16 bases matching TRBD2. Trimming removed 3 bases from V and 4 bases from J; junction bases left unmatched: 8. Germline V lookup: CDR1 LNHNV, CDR2 YYDKDF (reference sequence). This CDR3 spans 18 amino acids. The CDR3 nucleotides read TGTGCCACCAGCAGGGCCAGGGGACTAGCGGGGGGGCGAGAGACCCAGTACTTC. This codes for CATSRARGLAGGRETQYF.

This chain uses TRBV2 with TRBJ2-5; possibly TRBD1 for D (6 bases). This CDR3 has 16 amino acids. Germline-derived CDR1 and CDR2 are SNHLY and FYNNEI. The V and J ends lost 7 bases and 4 bases respectively, with 22 bases between them. The CDR3 coding sequence is TGTGCCAGCACCGATGAGGGGGAGCAGTTGGGAGAGACCCAGTACTTC. It translates to CASTDEGEQLGETQYF. The whole variable domain, filled in from reference TRBV2 and TRBJ2-5, reads EPEVTQTPSHQVTQMGQEVILRCVPISNHLYFYWYRQILGQKVEFLVSFYNNEISEKSEIFDDQFSVERPDGSNFTLKIRSTKLEDSAMYFCASTDEGEQLGETQYFGPGTRLLVL.

The J gene is TRBJ1-5, the V gene TRBV13; D is perhaps TRBD1 (6 bases). This CDR3 spans 14 amino acids. V shed 5 bases and J shed 1 base, with 9 bases lying between them. The germline gives CDR1 PRHDT, CDR2 FYEKMQ (reference sequence). This CDR3 is CASSARGSNQPQHF. CDR3 coding DNA: TGTGCCAGCAGCGCGAGGGGGAGCAATCAGCCCCAGCATTTT.

This sequence joins TRBV6-1 and TRBJ1-2; D not resolved. From germline, CDR1 is MNHNS and CDR2 SASEGT. Trimming took 6 bases from V and 0 from J, leaving 14 bases between them. The CDR3 has 15 residues. In DNA, the CDR3 is TGTGCCAGCAGGGGCGGGTCGGGCTCTAACTATGGCTACACCTTC. It yields the protein CASRGGSGSNYGYTF.

The J gene is TRBJ1-1, the V gene TRBV7-8; 8 nucleotides align to TRBD1. This CDR3 is built from 15 residues. The J segment lost 8 bases and the V segment lost 1 base, leaving 9 bases of the junction unmatched. Germline-derived CDR1 and CDR2 are SGHVS and FQNEAQ. This chain's CDR3 is CASSLGGTGATEAFF. CDR3 coding DNA: TGTGCCAGCAGCTTAGGGGGGACAGGCGCTACGGAAGCTTTCTTT.

The V call is TRBV7-2, the J call TRBJ2-3; TRBD2 agrees at 11 bases. The CDR3 has 16 residues. Germline trimming cut 1 base from V and 3 bases from J; bases unmatched to any gene: 3. Per the germline V gene, CDR1 is SGHTA and CDR2 is FQGNSA. The CDR3 DNA reads as TGTGCCAGCAGCTTAGTAGCGGGGGGGCGGACAGATACGCAGTATTTT. Protein product: CASSLVAGGRTDTQYF.

The J gene is TRBJ1-1, the V gene TRBV18; D is unresolved. The CDR3 is 14 amino acids. Germline CDR1 is KGHSH and CDR2 is LQKENI. With 5 bases removed from V and 0 bases from J, the gap between germline ends came to 10 bases. Here the CDR3 reads CASSAATVNTEAFF. The CDR3 DNA follows: TGTGCCAGCTCAGCCGCTACAGTGAACACTGAAGCTTTCTTT.

The rearrangement joins TRBV27 to TRBJ1-6, with D uncertain. V lost 3 bases, J lost 3 bases, and 3 bases lay in between. CDR3 length: 13 residues. Germline values: CDR1 MNHEY, CDR2 SMNVEV (reference sequence). CDR3 protein: CASSFRYNSPLHF. CDR3 sequence (DNA): TGTGCCAGCAGTTTTCGCTATAATTCACCCCTCCACTTT.

The CDR3 spells CASSPRSSGEKLFF. CDR3 coding DNA: TGTGCCAGCTCACCACGATCCTCCGGTGAAAAACTGTTTTTT. This chain links TRBV18 with TRBJ1-4; D gene unclear. The CDR3 has 14 residues. Germline V gives CDR1 KGHSH, CDR2 LQKENI. Trimming stripped 1 base from V and 7 bases from J, with 10 bases between.

The chain uses TRBV28 and TRBJ1-6; 9 bases align to TRBD1. Germline CDR1 MDHEN, CDR2 SYDVKM. J lost 10 bases, V lost 5 bases, and 6 bases had no gene match. CDR3 length: 14 amino acids. CDR3 sequence (DNA): TGTGCCAGCAGTACAAGGACAGGGGTGTCACCCCTCCACTTT. Encoded protein: CASSTRTGVSPLHF.

The rearrangement uses TRBV7-9 and TRBJ2-1; possibly TRBD2 for D (7 bases). Germline V gene data show CDR1 as SEHNR and CDR2 as FQNEAQ (reference sequence). The CDR3 runs 14 residues. Trimming removed 4 bases from V and 10 bases from J, with 17 bases in between. CDR3 coding DNA: TGTGCCAGCAGCTGGGCTGAGGGGGGGCTCGAGCAGTTCTTC. Amino acids: CASSWAEGGLEQFF.

This clone appeared a few times. This rearrangement joins TRBV7-9 to TRBJ1-5, with D hard to call. This CDR3 contains 12 residues. Trimming took 1 base from V and 7 from J, leaving 5 bases between them. Looked up from germline, CDR1 is SEHNR and CDR2 is FQNEAQ (reference sequence). CDR3 DNA sequence: TGTGCCAGCAGCTTAGACTGGCAGCCCCAGCATTTT. The encoded protein is CASSLDWQPQHF.

The V gene is TRBV6-1, the J gene TRBJ1-5; D unresolved. CDR3 length: 12 amino acids. The V gene's germline CDR1 is MNHNS and CDR2 SASEGT. V was cut by 4 bases and J by 4 bases, with 5 bases left in between. CDR3 coding DNA: TGTGCCAGCAGTGTCGTAAATCAGCCCCAGCATTTT. Protein sequence: CASSVVNQPQHF.

Only one count was recorded for this clone. This chain uses TRBV19 with TRBJ2-7; possibly TRBD1 for D (6 bases). Germline lookup yields CDR1 LNHDA and CDR2 SQIVND (reference sequence). Trimming stripped 6 bases from V and 5 bases from J, with 14 bases between. This CDR3 has 13 residues. The DNA for the CDR3 is TGTGCCAGTAGCCCCGGGACACAGAACGAGCAGTACTTC. Its translation: CASSPGTQNEQYF.

The chain has TRBV7-2 and TRBJ2-7, with 8 bases that match TRBD2. Trimming removed 2 bases from V and 10 bases from J; junction bases left unmatched: 4. The CDR3 has 12 amino acids. Per the germline V gene, CDR1 is SGHTA and CDR2 is FQGNSA. The CDR3: CASSLSSGAQYF. CDR3 in DNA: TGTGCCAGCAGCTTAAGTAGCGGGGCACAGTACTTC.

The rearrangement joins TRBV6-5 to TRBJ2-1; D not certain. The V end lost 0 bases, the J end lost 4 bases, and 7 bases lay between the germline ends. Germline CDR1 is MNHEY and CDR2 is SVGAGI. The CDR3 covers 14 residues. The CDR3 loop reads CASSYSGGYNEQFF. The DNA for the CDR3 is TGTGCCAGCAGTTACTCCGGCGGTTACAATGAGCAGTTCTTC.

The rearrangement joins TRBV2 to TRBJ2-3; 9 bases agree with TRBD2. The J segment lost 2 bases and the V segment lost 10 bases, leaving 7 bases of the junction unmatched. CDR1 and CDR2 (germline): SNHLY, FYNNEI. The CDR3 contains 14 residues. Here the CDR3 DNA reads TGTGCCACAGCTCTAGCGGGGCCCACAGATACGCAGTATTTT. Residues: CATALAGPTDTQYF.